These 30 T cell receptor beta chains came from one sample sequenced in a study of T cell clusters in autoimmune cytopenias. Multiplex touch-down PCR amplified TRB using TRB-A and TRB-B pools in one tube. Following a re-call of the multiplex PCR reads, TCRdb has one entry per CDR3 protein and lacks DNA. The sample totals under 9,500 distinct CDR3 sequences. Roughly 40,000 genome equivalents of blood DNA were amplified for TRB. The sample consisted of peripheral blood. Receptors originate from a human donor with an autoimmune cytopenia or autoimmune hepatitis (not recorded which).

The CDR3 sequence is CASSQEETGVYEQYF. The chain links TRBV4-3 to TRBJ2-7. Germline V CDR1 and CDR2: LGHNA, YSLEER. This CDR3 has 15 residues.

The V and J genes are TRBV11-3 and TRBJ2-7; TCRdb's D gene call, TRBD1, goes unchecked for lack of DNA. Germline loops: CDR1 SGHNT, CDR2 YENEEA. CDR3 length equals 16 residues. The CDR3 loop reads CASSPRTGQGMREQYF.

V gene TRBV28 combines with J gene TRBJ1-1; TCRdb reports TRBD1, a call that lacks DNA to check it against. From germline, CDR1 is MDHEN and CDR2 SYDVKM. This CDR3 comprises 17 residues. CDR3 residues: CASSSDRGPGKNTEAFF.

This clonotype registers medium-sized (0.01 to 0.1%) by frequency. The CDR3 spells CASSPTYGGKLFF. The V gene is TRBV6-1, the J gene TRBJ1-4. The germline CDR1 and CDR2 sequences are MNHNS and SASEGT. This CDR3 has 13 amino acids.

CDR3: CASSGDTGLPEAFF. V gene TRBV5-6 combines with J gene TRBJ1-1; TCRdb reports TRBD1, a call that lacks DNA to check it against. The CDR3 consists of 14 residues. Per germline, CDR1 SGHDT and CDR2 YYEEEE.

This clonotype is labeled medium-sized based on frequency. This rearrangement joins TRBV7-9 to TRBJ1-1; the TRBD1 assignment by TCRdb is unverifiable without DNA. The CDR3 extends over 13 amino acids. Germline CDR1 SEHNR, CDR2 FQNEAQ (reference sequence). The CDR3 protein is CASSLVGGLEAFF.

The chain joins TRBV6-2 or TRBV6-3 to TRBJ2-2; absent DNA, TCRdb's TRBD1 call cannot be checked. Per the germline V gene, CDR1 is MNHEY and CDR2 is SVGEGT. This CDR3 region has 15 residues. The CDR3: CASSRTGGNPGELFF.

Measured by frequency, this clonotype is medium-sized. CDR3 in amino acids: CATSESIGELFF. The chain couples TRBV24-1 to TRBJ2-2. Germline assignment: CDR1 KGHDR and CDR2 SFDVKD. The CDR3 covers 12 residues.

Its frequency marks this clonotype as medium-sized. V usage is TRBV6-1 and J usage is TRBJ1-2; TCRdb reports TRBD1, a call that lacks DNA to check it against. There are 14 residues in the CDR3. Germline assignment: CDR1 MNHNS and CDR2 SASEGT. The CDR3 reads CASSESGTVYGYTF.

The chain employs TRBV20-1 and TRBJ1-1. CDR3 size: 13 residues. Germline values: CDR1 DFQATT, CDR2 SNEGSKA (reference sequence). CDR3 amino acids: CSAIDRLNTEAFF.

The chain employs TRBV12-3 or TRBV12-4 and TRBJ1-4; TCRdb's D gene call, TRBD1, goes unchecked for lack of DNA. The CDR3 runs to 13 residues. The CDR3 spells CASSEGGYEKLFF.

The chain carries TRBV6-2 or TRBV6-3 and TRBJ2-7; no DNA is available, so the TRBD2 call from TCRdb remains unchecked. The CDR3 spans 15 residues. CDR1 is MNHEY and CDR2 is SVGEGT in the germline V gene. The CDR3: CASSYGTSGSYEQYF.

This clonotype is deemed medium-sized by its frequency. The chain is built from TRBV7-2 and TRBJ2-7. This CDR3 is 14 amino acids long. CDR1 and CDR2 (germline): SGHTA, FQGNSA. The CDR3 protein is CASSLAGGPYEQYF.

According to its frequency, this clonotype is medium-sized. V and J are TRBV18 and TRBJ1-6; TCRdb reports TRBD1, a call that lacks DNA to check it against. Germline CDR1 is KGHSH and CDR2 is LQKENI. The CDR3 consists of 17 residues. This CDR3 is CASSPQGTVNLGSPLHF.

Measured by frequency, this clonotype is medium-sized. The genes are TRBV10-3 and TRBJ2-7; no DNA is available, so the TRBD2 call from TCRdb remains unchecked. The CDR3 is 15 residues long. Germline V gives CDR1 ENHRY, CDR2 SYGVKD. CDR3 residues: CAISDVGLVPYEQYF.

This chain uses TRBV10-2 with TRBJ2-1; TCRdb indicates TRBD2, and absent DNA this call remains unverified. The CDR3 consists of 17 residues. CDR1 and CDR2 from the germline V gene are WSHSY and SAAADI. The CDR3 loop is CASSGETSGGDFYEQFF.

This clonotype counts as medium-sized (0.01 to 0.1%) by frequency. V gene TRBV15 combines with J gene TRBJ1-6; the TCRdb call, TRBD1, lacks DNA for checking. The CDR3 contains 16 residues. Germline V CDR1 and CDR2: LNHNV, YYDKDF (reference sequence). The CDR3 loop is CATSRGMAGGNSPLHF.

V gene TRBV20-1 combines with J gene TRBJ1-1. This CDR3 comprises 12 residues. Germline-derived CDR1 and CDR2 are DFQATT and SNEGSKA (reference sequence). The CDR3 is CSAIEAETEAFF.

The rearrangement joins TRBV18 to TRBJ2-7; TCRdb outputs TRBD2, but without DNA this stays unchecked. The CDR3 has 13 residues. CDR1 and CDR2 (germline): KGHSH, LQKENI. Here the CDR3 reads CASSGLAIYEQYF.

The chain links TRBV6-2 or TRBV6-3 to TRBJ1-5. This CDR3 is 12 amino acids long. Germline V gives CDR1 MNHEY, CDR2 SVGEGT. The CDR3 protein is CASKDFAQPQHF.

The CDR3: CASSHYRGLNTEAFF. The chain uses TRBV5-6 and TRBJ1-1. The CDR3 extends over 15 amino acids. Germline V CDR1 and CDR2: SGHDT, YYEEEE. Together with reference TRBV5-6 and TRBJ1-1, the CDR3 gives the full variable domain: DAGVTQSPTHLIKTRGQQVTLRCSPKSGHDTVSWYQQALGQGPQFIFQYYEEEERQRGNFPDRFSGHQFPNYSSELNVNALLLGDSALYLCASSHYRGLNTEAFFGQGTRLTVV.

By frequency, this clonotype is medium-sized. This chain links TRBV19 with TRBJ2-7; lacking DNA, the TRBD1 call made by TCRdb goes unchecked. Germline CDR1 is LNHDA and CDR2 is SQIVND (reference sequence). CDR3 size: 16 residues. The chain's CDR3 is CASSTRTGDRSHEQYF.

Measured by frequency, this clonotype is medium-sized. The chain joins TRBV5-6 to TRBJ1-5; TCRdb's D call, TRBD1, is unchecked because there is no DNA. CDR3 length: 15 amino acids. Per germline, CDR1 SGHDT and CDR2 YYEEEE. The CDR3 here is CASTSLGQLNQPQHF.

Its frequency marks this clonotype as medium-sized. The chain combines TRBV7-2 with TRBJ2-1. The CDR3 has 13 residues. CDR1 and CDR2 from the germline V gene are SGHTA and FQGNSA. CDR3 residues: CASSRGSRNEQFF.

By frequency, this clonotype registers medium-sized. V and J are TRBV6-6 and TRBJ1-5; TCRdb names TRBD1, which stays unverified in the absence of DNA. Germline CDR1 MNHNY, CDR2 SVGAGI (reference sequence). This CDR3 contains 17 residues. The CDR3: CASSSRQGRNSNQPQHF.

According to its frequency, this clonotype is medium-sized. This rearrangement joins TRBV6-5 to TRBJ1-1; TCRdb's D call of TRBD1 is untestable without DNA. Germline V gene lookup returns CDR1 MNHEY and CDR2 SVGAGI. The CDR3 is 13 amino acids. The CDR3 here is CASTWTANTEAFF.

The chain carries TRBV9 and TRBJ2-1. Germline CDR1 reads SGDLS; CDR2 reads YYNGEE. This CDR3 has 15 amino acids. The CDR3 here is CASSVGWFGYNEQFF.

The chain combines TRBV5-8 with TRBJ2-1; TCRdb calls TRBD1, which cannot be checked without DNA. Germline CDR1 is SGHTS and CDR2 is YDEGEE. This CDR3 has 16 amino acids. The CDR3 is CASSFTITTGYNEQFF. The full variable domain, rest sourced from reference TRBV5-8 and TRBJ2-1, is EAGVTQSPTHLIKTRGQQATLRCSPISGHTSVYWYQQALGLGLQFLLWYDEGEERNRGNFPPRFSGRQFPNYSSELNVNALELEDSALYLCASSFTITTGYNEQFFGPGTRLTVL.

Considering frequency, this clonotype is medium-sized. This chain links TRBV5-1 with TRBJ1-6. CDR1 SGHRS and CDR2 YFSETQ come from the germline V gene. This CDR3 region has 15 residues. CDR3 protein: CASSLDPKRNSPLHF.

This chain joins TRBV20-1 and TRBJ1-2; lacking DNA, the TRBD1 call made by TCRdb goes unchecked. The germline CDR1 and CDR2 sequences are DFQATT and SNEGSKA (reference sequence). The CDR3 has 13 amino acids. The CDR3: CSALGAGSYGYTF.